Listed here are 25 T cell receptor beta chains from one sample, sequenced in a study of blood T cell repertoires in COVID-19. TCRdb keeps only in-frame clones here, not all; method: immunoSEQ multiplex PCR. The profile shows 220,000 or so clones, around 86% of them singletons. Sequencing input: PBMCs or T cells enriched from blood (not recorded which). These receptors were obtained from a woman in her forties or fifties who had recovered from COVID-19.

This chain connects TRBV28 to TRBJ1-4, with a possible D match to TRBD1 (6 bases). Germline CDR1 is MDHEN and CDR2 is SYDVKM. The CDR3 loop spans 16 amino acids. Deletions cut 6 bases from V and 8 bases from J, with 22 bases between. The CDR3 protein is CASRARGGALWEKLFF. DNA of the CDR3: TGTGCCAGCAGGGCCCGAGGGGGGGCCCTATGGGAAAAACTGTTTTTT.

In the case of this clone: An end of the junction does not agree with germline; a read error may underlie this. The chain couples TRBV6-4 to TRBJ1-2; 8 bases fit TRBD1. Germline V gene lookup returns CDR1 MRHNA and CDR2 SNTAGT. The CDR3 spans 11 residues. CDR3 DNA: TGTGCCAGCAGTGATTCCAGGGGGCTTCACTTC. It specifies CASSDSRGLHF.

Only one count was recorded for this clone. The rearrangement joins TRBV11-2 to TRBJ1-2; D gene ambiguous. Trimming cost V 3 bases and J 4 bases, with 15 bases left between them. The CDR3 totals 15 residues. The germline V gene has CDR1 SGHAT and CDR2 FQNNGV. For the CDR3, the DNA is TGTGCCAGCAGCTTCCCCCCCGGGATACTCTATGGCTACACCTTC. Its translation: CASSFPPGILYGYTF.

This clone was observed once. This chain uses TRBV7-6 with TRBJ1-2; TRBD1 might be the D (6 bases). Germline V gene data show CDR1 as SGHVS and CDR2 as FNYEAQ. The CDR3 is made up of 12 amino acids. V was clipped by 4 bases and J by 6 bases, with 9 bases between them. Here the CDR3 reads CASSSQGDGYTF. The CDR3 DNA sequence: TGTGCCAGCAGCTCACAGGGTGATGGCTACACCTTC.

J is TRBJ1-2 and V is TRBV3-1 (or the pseudogene TRBV3-2); 7 bases line up with TRBD1. V shed 0 bases and J 7 bases; nucleotides not matched to a gene: 8. CDR3 length equals 15 residues. Germline CDR1 and CDR2: LGHDT and YNNKEL (reference sequence). The CDR3 spells CASSQERTGRGGYTF. Here the CDR3 DNA reads TGTGCCAGCAGCCAAGAGCGGACAGGCAGAGGTGGCTACACCTTC.

The chain couples TRBV21-1 to TRBJ1-2; TRBD1 was called by the table and not checked on the DNA. TRBV21-1 is a documented pseudogene. The CDR3 has 15 amino acids. The CDR3 coding sequence is TGTGCCAGCAGCAAAGAGGGACAGGGTGACTATGGCTACACCTTC. The encoded protein is CASSKEGQGDYGYTF.

This chain connects TRBV27 to TRBJ1-2; unclear D gene. Germline V lookup: CDR1 MNHEY, CDR2 SMNVEV (reference sequence). Trimming removed 6 bases at V and 4 bases at J, with 18 bases between. This CDR3 region has 15 residues. The CDR3 region has the DNA TGTGCCAGCAGCCGAAGCGCCGGTGAGAGCTATGGCTACACCTTC. Its protein product is CASSRSAGESYGYTF.

This clone has only one observation. The chain has TRBV27 and TRBJ2-4, with D maybe TRBD2 (5 bases). The CDR3 totals 14 residues. Between the trimmed V and J ends, which lost 0 bases and 7 bases, there was a span of 10 bases. In germline, CDR1 is MNHEY, CDR2 SMNVEV (reference sequence). CDR3 nucleotide sequence: TGTGCCAGCAGTTTATCCGGGATTCGGAACATTCAGTACTTC. It translates to CASSLSGIRNIQYF.

This chain connects TRBV29-1 to TRBJ2-7, with TRBD1 matching over 12 bases. The V and J ends lost 1 base and 6 bases, in that order; junction bases with no gene match: 7. CDR1 is SQVTM and CDR2 is ANQGSEA in the germline V gene. The CDR3 length is 15 residues. The CDR3 sequence: CSVEGDRGLSGEQYF. The DNA for the CDR3 is TGCAGCGTTGAAGGGGACAGGGGGCTCAGTGGCGAGCAGTACTTC.

The chain has TRBV19 and TRBJ2-1, with 10 bases fitting TRBD2. The CDR3 has 14 residues. Germline CDR1 LNHDA, CDR2 SQIVND (reference sequence). Trimming took 3 bases from V and 13 from J; bases not matched to a gene: 9. Written as DNA, the CDR3 is TGTGCCAGTAGTATTGGAGCGGGAGGGTCAGGACAGTTCTTC. This codes for CASSIGAGGSGQFF. Filled out from reference TRBV19 and TRBJ2-1, the complete variable domain reads DGGITQSPKYLFRKEGQNVTLSCEQNLNHDAMYWYRQDPGQGLRLIYYSQIVNDFQKGDIAEGYSVSREKKESFPLTVTSAQKNPTAFYLCASSIGAGGSGQFFGPGTRLTVL.

The chain combines TRBV7-2 with TRBJ2-1; 8 nucleotides agree with TRBD2. The CDR3 totals 13 residues. CDR1 and CDR2 from the germline V gene are SGHTA and FQGNSA. J gave up 9 bases and V 5 bases, and 6 bases lay outside the gene matches. The CDR3: CASSPRGGLEQFF. CDR3 nucleotides: TGTGCCAGCAGCCCCCGGGGGGGGCTTGAGCAGTTCTTC.

V usage is TRBV2 and J usage is TRBJ1-1; D remains ambiguous. The CDR3 is 14 residues long. Germline CDR1 reads SNHLY; CDR2 reads FYNNEI. Trimming left V 0 bases short and J 1 base short, with 6 bases between. The CDR3 region is CASSEAGGNTEAFF. The CDR3, as DNA: TGTGCCAGCAGTGAAGCAGGAGGGAACACTGAAGCTTTCTTT.

The chain has TRBV7-3 and TRBJ2-3; 9 positions agree with TRBD2. This CDR3 comprises 16 residues. From germline, CDR1 is SGHTA and CDR2 FQGTGA. After removal of 4 bases from V and 1 base from J, the junction contained 6 bases not matched to a gene. As DNA, the CDR3 is TGTGCCAGCAGCTCCCTCCAGCGGGGGGGCACAGATACGCAGTATTTT. As protein: CASSSLQRGGTDTQYF.

V usage is TRBV5-5 and J usage is TRBJ1-1; 7 bases map to TRBD1. Germline lookup yields CDR1 SGHKS and CDR2 YYEKEE (reference sequence). CDR3 length: 14 amino acids. V was pared by 4 bases and J by 4 bases, with 7 bases of the junction left unmatched. The CDR3 DNA reads as TGTGCCAGCAGCGCCCGACAGGGCAGCACTGAAGCTTTCTTT. Translating gives CASSARQGSTEAFF.

The J gene is TRBJ1-4, the V gene TRBV30; D unresolved. Trimming took off 3 bases at V and 0 bases at J, with 11 bases between the two ends. Germline V gives CDR1 GTSNPN, CDR2 SVGIG (reference sequence). The CDR3 has 15 amino acids. The CDR3 protein is CAWREGQTTNEKLFF. CDR3 DNA sequence: TGTGCCTGGAGAGAGGGCCAGACAACTAATGAAAAACTGTTTTTT.

This chain uses TRBV4-2 with TRBJ2-7, with 7 bases lining up with TRBD2. Germline assignment: CDR1 LGHNA and CDR2 YNFKEQ. V lost 4 bases and J lost 4; bases outside the gene matches: 7. The CDR3 spans 14 residues. DNA for the CDR3: TGTGCCAGCAGCCCGGACGGGAGGCCATACGAGCAGTACTTC. Its protein product is CASSPDGRPYEQYF.

The genes are TRBV3-1 (or the pseudogene TRBV3-2) and TRBJ2-7, with 7 bases identical to TRBD1. This CDR3 region has 15 residues. J lost 6 bases, V lost 2 bases, and 10 bases had no gene match. Germline V gene data show CDR1 as LGHDT and CDR2 as YNNKEL (reference sequence). CDR3 nucleotides: TGTGCCAGCAGCCAAAGAGGTTCCAGGGGGTCCGAGCAGTACTTC. As protein: CASSQRGSRGSEQYF.

V gene TRBV28 combines with J gene TRBJ2-3; 7 bases are a match to TRBD2. V was pared by 6 bases and J by 0 bases, with 12 bases of the junction left unmatched. The CDR3 length is 17 residues. CDR1 is MDHEN and CDR2 is SYDVKM in the germline V gene. As DNA, the CDR3 is TGTGCCAGCAGAGACCCCGGGAGGTCCCCTAGCACAGATACGCAGTATTTT. It encodes CASRDPGRSPSTDTQYF.

This chain uses TRBV19 with TRBJ2-1; D is perhaps TRBD1 (6 bases). Trimming shortened V by 7 bases and J by 3 bases, and 7 bases separated the two germline ends. The CDR3 totals 12 residues. Germline V CDR1 and CDR2: LNHDA, SQIVND (reference sequence). The CDR3: CASKGDYNEQFF. The DNA for the CDR3 is TGTGCCAGTAAGGGGGACTACAATGAGCAGTTCTTC.

The genes are TRBV12-5 and TRBJ2-1, with 10 positions matching TRBD1. Trimming at V came to 4 bases and at J to 9 bases, leaving 9 bases not matched to a gene. Germline V lookup: CDR1 LGHNT, CDR2 FRNRAP. CDR3 size: 15 residues. The CDR3 nucleotides are TGTGCTAGTGGTTCAGCCGGGACAGGGGCGTTTGAGCAGTTCTTC. This codes for CASGSAGTGAFEQFF.

This chain links TRBV30 with TRBJ1-3; the match to TRBD1 covers 10 bases. V gave up 3 bases and J gave up 4 bases; unmatched junction bases: 6. This CDR3 contains 15 residues. Germline V lookup: CDR1 GTSNPN, CDR2 SVGIG (reference sequence). The CDR3 DNA sequence: TGTGCCTGGAGACAGACAGGGGGCAAAGGAAACACCATATATTTT. Translating it yields CAWRQTGGKGNTIYF.

The rearrangement joins TRBV18 to TRBJ1-2; D ambiguous. This CDR3 has 17 residues. Deletions cut 6 bases from V and 4 bases from J, with 24 bases between. Germline CDR1 KGHSH, CDR2 LQKENI. The CDR3: CASSSSAGESSAYGYTF. CDR3 in DNA: TGTGCCAGCTCGTCGTCAGCCGGAGAATCATCCGCCTATGGCTACACCTTC.

A single count supports this clone. The J gene is TRBJ1-6, the V gene TRBV19; TRBD1 matches at 7 bases. The trim removed 2 bases at V and 10 bases at J, leaving 8 bases unmatched. In germline, CDR1 is LNHDA, CDR2 SQIVND (reference sequence). The CDR3 is 15 amino acids. CDR3 residues: CASSISAGGGSPLHF. The CDR3 DNA is TGTGCCAGTAGTATATCAGCAGGGGGTGGCTCACCCCTCCACTTT.

The chain is built from TRBV27 and TRBJ2-7, with TRBD2 identical over 10 bases. Germline lookup yields CDR1 MNHEY and CDR2 SMNVEV (reference sequence). The CDR3 is made up of 17 amino acids. With V trimmed by 2 bases and J by 8 bases, 15 bases remained unmatched. Here the CDR3 reads CASSLRVRGTSATQQYF. The CDR3, as DNA: TGTGCCAGCAGTTTACGGGTCCGAGGGACTAGCGCTACACAGCAGTACTTC.

V usage is TRBV7-2 and J usage is TRBJ2-3, with 8 nucleotides matching TRBD2. This CDR3 spans 17 amino acids. Germline CDR1 and CDR2: SGHTA and FQGNSA. V trimming: 1 base; J trimming: 2 bases; junction bases outside the gene matches: 8. CDR3 region: CASSLGFGGAYTDTQYF. The CDR3 DNA reads TGTGCCAGCAGCTTAGGGTTCGGGGGGGCTTACACAGATACGCAGTATTTT.